This TCR beta chain was sequenced in a study of T cell repertoires in cytomegalovirus infection. Study-level information: Both CMV infection and a matching HLA type were indicated by public TCR beta signatures.

The germline V gene has CDR1 MDHEN and CDR2 SYDVKM. After removal of 5 bases from V and 3 bases from J, the junction contained 13 bases not matched to a gene. This CDR3 comprises 16 residues. TCRdb used MiXCR to reprocess the reads, holding one entry per CDR3 protein. Of some 320,000 distinct CDR3 sequences listed, more than 8% were seen once; the top ten hold roughly 4%. General study results and limits: HLA-C-restricted CMV-specific TCR beta clonotypes were dominant in the ex vivo response. Based on cumulative public TCR beta family frequency, carriers of CMV plus the relevant HLA were identified.

This clonotype was picked up many times. What it recognizes is unknown. This clonotype originated in a human donor in good health (CMV status not recorded). Some clones in this sample may be carry-over from other donors' samples. The rearrangement joins TRBV28 to TRBJ2-7; 7 bases fit TRBD1. The specimen was PBMCs. CDR3 nucleotide sequence: TGTGCCAGCAGTCGACAGGGAATAAAGGGTCTCTACGAGCAGTACTTC. Protein: CASSRQGIKGLYEQYF.